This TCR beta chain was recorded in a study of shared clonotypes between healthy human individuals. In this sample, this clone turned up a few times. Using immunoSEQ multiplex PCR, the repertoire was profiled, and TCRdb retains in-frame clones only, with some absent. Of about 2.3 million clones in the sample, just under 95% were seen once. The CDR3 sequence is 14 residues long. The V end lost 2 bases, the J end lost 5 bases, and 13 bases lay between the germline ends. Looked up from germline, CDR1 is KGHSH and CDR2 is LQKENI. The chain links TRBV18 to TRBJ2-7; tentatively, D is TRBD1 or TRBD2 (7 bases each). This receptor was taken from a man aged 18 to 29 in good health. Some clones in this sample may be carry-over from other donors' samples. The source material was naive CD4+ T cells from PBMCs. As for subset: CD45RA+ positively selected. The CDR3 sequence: CASSPTPGGDEQYF. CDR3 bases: TGTGCCAGCTCACCAACACCAGGGGGGGACGAGCAGTACTTC. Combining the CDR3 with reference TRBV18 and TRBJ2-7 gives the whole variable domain NAGVMQNPRHLVRRRGQEARLRCSPMKGHSHVYWYRQLPEEGLKFMVYLQKENIIDESGMPKERFSAEFPKEGPSILRIQQVVRGDSAAYFCASSPTPGGDEQYFGPGTRLTVT.